The 11 T cell receptor beta chains presented below share a single source sample, sequenced in a study of OX40 agonist ivuxolimab in advanced cancers. Libraries were prepared by immunoSEQ multiplex PCR; TCRdb keeps only in-frame clonotypes and omits some of them. The sample lists about 82,000 clones, 80% to 90% occurring once. Sample: CD4+ or CD8+ T cells sorted from blood, taken in a trial of the OX40 agonist ivuxolimab. All receptors derive from an adult with an advanced solid tumor such as melanoma, head and neck, liver or kidney cancer.

The chain uses TRBV6-5 and TRBJ1-1, with 7 positions matching TRBD1. CDR3 length: 14 residues. J was trimmed by 4 bases and V by 6 bases; bases with no gene match: 8. Germline assignment: CDR1 MNHEY and CDR2 SVGAGI. CDR3 nucleotides: TGTGCCAGCAGAACAGGGGTCGGGGCCACTGAAGCTTTCTTT. This codes for CASRTGVGATEAFF.

The chain combines TRBV19 with TRBJ2-7; the match to TRBD1 covers 7 bases. The CDR3 contains 14 residues. Trimming at V came to 6 bases and at J to 0 bases, leaving 5 bases not matched to a gene. Germline loops: CDR1 LNHDA, CDR2 SQIVND (reference sequence). CDR3 sequence: CASRPGQSSYEQYF. As DNA, the CDR3 is TGTGCCAGTAGGCCGGGACAGAGCTCCTACGAGCAGTACTTC.

The chain combines TRBV30 with TRBJ2-7, with 7 bases fitting TRBD1. Germline lookup yields CDR1 GTSNPN and CDR2 SVGIG (reference sequence). Germline trimming cut 2 bases from V and 6 bases from J; bases unmatched to any gene: 7. This CDR3 spans 13 amino acids. The DNA for the CDR3 is TGTGCCTGGAGTTGGACAGGCGCCCTCGAGCAGTACTTC. Its protein is CAWSWTGALEQYF.

The chain combines TRBV6-5 with TRBJ2-3; D may be TRBD1 (6 bases). The CDR3 length is 15 residues. V lost 0 bases to trimming and J lost 5 bases, with 12 bases between them. From germline, CDR1 is MNHEY and CDR2 SVGAGI. The CDR3 loop reads CASSYSWGRIDTQYF. For the CDR3, the DNA is TGTGCCAGCAGTTACTCGTGGGGGCGCATAGATACGCAGTATTTT.

This chain connects TRBV15 to TRBJ2-7; D unresolved. CDR1 and CDR2 from the germline V gene are LNHNV and YYDKDF (reference sequence). With 0 bases removed from V and 4 bases from J, the gap between germline ends came to 10 bases. This CDR3 contains 14 residues. The CDR3 loop reads CATSRDLWGYEQYF. CDR3 sequence (DNA): TGTGCCACCAGCAGAGATCTTTGGGGTTACGAGCAGTACTTC.

This rearrangement joins TRBV21-1 to TRBJ1-5; the D segment call TRBD1 is taken from the table without a DNA check. TRBV21-1 is a pseudogene. The CDR3 spans 16 residues. DNA of the CDR3: TGTGCCAGCAGCAAAGCGGACAGGGGGCGAAACCAGCCCCAGCATTTT. This gives the protein CASSKADRGRNQPQHF.

The rearrangement links TRBV2 to TRBJ1-1; D uncertain. The V end was cut by 6 bases, the J end by 0 bases, with 11 bases between. Germline V gene lookup returns CDR1 SNHLY and CDR2 FYNNEI. The CDR3 sequence is 14 residues long. In DNA, the CDR3 is TGTGCCAGCAGCGCACAAGGAATGAACACTGAAGCTTTCTTT. Translation: CASSAQGMNTEAFF.

The rearrangement uses TRBV28 and TRBJ1-4; D may be TRBD1 (5 bases). The length of the CDR3 is 17 residues. CDR1 and CDR2 (germline): MDHEN, SYDVKM. The V end lost 2 bases, the J end lost 8 bases, and 21 bases lay between the germline ends. This CDR3 reads CASSLNERWGNEEKLFF. The CDR3 coding sequence is TGTGCCAGCAGTTTAAACGAGCGTTGGGGCAATGAAGAAAAACTGTTTTTT.

V gene TRBV19 combines with J gene TRBJ1-2; 7 bases are a match to TRBD1. V dropped 3 bases and J dropped 2; count of bases not matched to a gene: 3. The germline CDR1 and CDR2 sequences are LNHDA and SQIVND (reference sequence). This CDR3 has 14 amino acids. CDR3 amino acids: CASSIGTVNYGYTF. The CDR3 region has the DNA TGTGCCAGTAGTATTGGGACAGTGAACTATGGCTACACCTTC. Together with reference TRBV19 and TRBJ1-2, the CDR3 gives the full variable domain: DGGITQSPKYLFRKEGQNVTLSCEQNLNHDAMYWYRQDPGQGLRLIYYSQIVNDFQKGDIAEGYSVSREKKESFPLTVTSAQKNPTAFYLCASSIGTVNYGYTFGSGTRLTVV.

The chain combines TRBV4-1 with TRBJ2-7; 8 bases are shared with TRBD1. Per germline, CDR1 MGHRA and CDR2 YSYEKL. There are 15 residues in the CDR3. After removal of 2 bases from V and 5 bases from J, the junction contained 8 bases not matched to a gene. The CDR3 protein is CASSQRDRGPHEQYF. The CDR3, as DNA: TGCGCCAGCAGCCAACGTGACAGGGGACCCCACGAGCAGTACTTC.

V is TRBV11-2 and J is TRBJ2-3; D possibly uses TRBD1 or TRBD2 (5 bases each). Germline CDR1 SGHAT, CDR2 FQNNGV. The CDR3 length is 12 residues. V lost 9 bases and J 3 bases, leaving 10 bases between the germline ends. The CDR3 nucleotides are TGTGCCAGTAGGGGAGCAACAGATACGCAGTATTTT. Its protein is CASRGATDTQYF.